The 17 T cell receptor beta chains below come from one sample, sequenced in a study of identical twins. TCRdb re-called the 5' RACE reads with MiXCR, one entry per CDR3 protein. There are approximately 250,000 distinct CDR3 sequences in the sample; approximately 5.9% occur only once, and about 14% lies in the top ten. This same sample was also part of a study on T cells expressing NK-cell markers.

Material for sequencing was CD8+ T cells sorted from blood. The receptors derive from a woman aged 18-29 years in good health.

This clonotype has ten or more counts. The chain has TRBV12-3 or TRBV12-4 and TRBJ1-1, with D uncertain. The length of the CDR3 is 11 residues. V lost 7 bases, J lost 8 bases, and 11 bases lay in between. The CDR3, as DNA: TGTGCCAGCACCTCTGGAGGGGAAGCTTTCTTT. It encodes CASTSGGEAFF.

This clonotype was seen many times. V and J are TRBV9 and TRBJ1-2; D remains ambiguous. The V and J ends lost 1 base and 8 bases respectively, with 18 bases between them. Germline V gene data show CDR1 as SGDLS and CDR2 as YYNGEE. CDR3 size: 15 residues. CDR3 in amino acids: CASSVIQLVSFGYTF. The CDR3 nucleotides read TGTGCCAGCAGCGTAATCCAGTTAGTCTCTTTCGGCTACACCTTC.

This clonotype was counted ten times or more. The gene calls are TRBV12-3 or TRBV12-4 and TRBJ2-1; D ambiguous. The CDR3 consists of 14 residues. Trimming took off 6 bases at V and 14 bases at J, with 23 bases between the two ends. The CDR3 sequence is CASRWGFLGYVEFF. CDR3 DNA: TGTGCCAGCAGATGGGGTTTTTTGGGCTACGTAGAGTTCTTC.

This clonotype occurred a few times. The chain employs TRBV20-1 and TRBJ1-4; D unclear. Germline CDR1 DFQATT, CDR2 SNEGSKA (reference sequence). V dropped 0 bases and J dropped 8 bases, with 13 bases sitting between them. This CDR3 has 14 amino acids. CDR3 sequence: CSARDVPPGEKLFF. The CDR3 DNA reads TGCAGTGCTAGAGATGTCCCTCCGGGGGAAAAACTGTTTTTT.

This clonotype was counted between two and nine times. V gene TRBV5-1 combines with J gene TRBJ1-1; unclear D gene. CDR1 is SGHRS and CDR2 is YFSETQ in the germline V gene. The CDR3 runs 17 residues. The V and J ends lost 0 bases and 4 bases respectively, with 19 bases between them. CDR3 nucleotides: TGCGCCAGCAGCTTGGCCTTAGGTGAGGGTGAAGGCACTGAAGCTTTCTTT. Its protein is CASSLALGEGEGTEAFF. Full variable domain (outside the CDR3, taken from reference TRBV5-1 and TRBJ1-1): KAGVTQTPRYLIKTRGQQVTLSCSPISGHRSVSWYQQTPGQGLQFLFEYFSETQRNKGNFPGRFSGRQFSNSRSEMNVSTLELGDSALYLCASSLALGEGEGTEAFFGQGTRLTVV.

This clonotype was seen repeatedly, ten times or more. A single base separates this from a much larger clone, so it may be a read error. The chain combines TRBV27 with TRBJ2-3; D not resolved. CDR1 and CDR2 from the germline V gene are MNHEY and SMNVEV (reference sequence). The ends were cut back, 6 bases at V and 2 bases at J, with 3 bases in the middle. CDR3 length equals 11 residues. CDR3 amino acids: CASSTTDTQYF. The CDR3 nucleotides are TGTGCCAGCAGCACCACAGATACGCAGTATTTT.

This clonotype has at least ten counts. The chain has TRBV7-9 and TRBJ2-5; a weak D match, TRBD1 (6 bases). The V gene lost 2 bases and the J gene lost 3 bases, with 10 bases spanning the gap. CDR3 length equals 14 residues. CDR1 and CDR2 from the germline V gene are SEHNR and FQNEAQ (reference sequence). The CDR3 bases are TGTGCCAGCAGCTTAATCAGGGGCGAAGAGACCCAGTACTTC. Translated, it gives CASSLIRGEETQYF.

In its sample, this clonotype was seen many times. The chain carries TRBV11-2 and TRBJ1-4; the D is unclear. This CDR3 is 14 amino acids long. Trimming removed 2 bases at V and 1 base at J, with 5 bases between. Germline V gives CDR1 SGHAT, CDR2 FQNNGV. The CDR3 DNA reads as TGTGCCAGCAGCTTACGCAGAACTAATGAAAAACTGTTTTTT. It translates to CASSLRRTNEKLFF.

This clonotype appeared a few times. The genes are TRBV2 and TRBJ1-3; no reliable D call. Germline V gene sequence: CDR1 SNHLY, CDR2 FYNNEI. Trimming took 5 bases from V and 13 from J, leaving 18 bases between them. This CDR3 comprises 13 residues. Here the CDR3 reads CASSNFPTRQIYF. CDR3 nucleotides: TGTGCCAGCAGTAACTTCCCGACAAGACAAATATATTTT.

This clonotype was observed many times. The chain has TRBV6-2 or TRBV6-3 and TRBJ2-1, with 10 bases fitting TRBD2. Germline V CDR1 and CDR2: MNHEY, SVGEGT. The CDR3 has 16 residues. The trim removed 0 bases at V and 9 bases at J, leaving 8 bases unmatched. Here the CDR3 reads CASSYSTSGGAIEQFF. The CDR3 DNA sequence: TGTGCCAGCAGTTACTCGACCAGCGGGGGGGCTATTGAGCAGTTCTTC.

There are many counts of this clonotype. The gene calls are TRBV12-3 or TRBV12-4 and TRBJ1-2; 7 bases line up with TRBD1. After removal of 6 bases from V and 8 bases from J, the junction contained 9 bases not matched to a gene. The CDR3 consists of 13 residues. As DNA, the CDR3 is TGTGCCAGCAGCCGGACAGGATGGGAAGGCTACACCTTC. This sequence encodes CASSRTGWEGYTF.

There are many counts of this clonotype. The chain is built from TRBV7-3 and TRBJ2-7; the D is unclear. Germline loops: CDR1 SGHTA, CDR2 FQGTGA. The CDR3 covers 15 residues. The V end lost 5 bases, the J end lost 3 bases, and 17 bases lay between the germline ends. Here the CDR3 DNA reads TGTGCCAGCAGCCCCCGTTCCGGGTTCGTCTACGAGCAGTACTTC. Translated: CASSPRSGFVYEQYF.

The chain combines TRBV29-1 with TRBJ1-1, with D maybe TRBD1 (6 bases). The V end was cut by 7 bases, the J end by 1 base, with 16 bases between. Germline CDR1 and CDR2: SQVTM and ANQGSEA. The CDR3 covers 14 residues. The CDR3 protein is CSGNRDASNTEAFF. CDR3 sequence (DNA): TGCAGCGGAAACAGGGACGCCTCGAACACTGAAGCTTTCTTT.

V gene TRBV2 combines with J gene TRBJ2-5; 13 bases agree with TRBD2. V dropped 6 bases and J dropped 4; count of bases not matched to a gene: 5. The length of the CDR3 is 15 residues. Germline values: CDR1 SNHLY, CDR2 FYNNEI. The CDR3 is CASSETSGGRETQYF. Here the CDR3 DNA reads TGTGCCAGCAGCGAGACTAGCGGGGGGCGAGAGACCCAGTACTTC.

This clonotype has more than one count but fewer than ten. The chain employs TRBV11-3 and TRBJ2-1; possible D gene TRBD2, 6 bases. The germline V and J ends were trimmed by 5 bases and 4 bases, with 12 bases remaining between them. This CDR3 spans 14 amino acids. CDR1 and CDR2 (germline): SGHNT, YENEEA. This CDR3 is CASSPRETYNEQFF. For the CDR3, the DNA is TGTGCCAGCAGCCCCCGGGAGACTTACAATGAGCAGTTCTTC.

This clonotype has ten or more counts. The chain carries TRBV27 and TRBJ2-7, with D unclear. Trimming pared 2 bases from V and 3 bases from J, leaving 8 bases between. Germline V gene lookup returns CDR1 MNHEY and CDR2 SMNVEV (reference sequence). The CDR3 has 13 amino acids. CDR3 sequence (DNA): TGTGCCAGCAGTTTACAGGTAGACTACGAGCAGTACTTC. Translated: CASSLQVDYEQYF.

This clonotype was seen at least ten times. The chain links TRBV29-1 to TRBJ2-3; 10 bases are shared with TRBD1. The trim removed 5 bases at V and 2 bases at J, leaving 10 bases unmatched. This CDR3 has 16 amino acids. CDR1 is SQVTM and CDR2 is ANQGSEA in the germline V gene. The DNA for the CDR3 is TGCAGCGTTACACCCGGGGACAGGGGTTCCACAGATACGCAGTATTTT. Translation: CSVTPGDRGSTDTQYF.